Listed here is a single T cell receptor (beta chain). The antigen is not known. The entry originates in a study of T cell responses to AZD1222 COVID-19 vaccine. Notes on the study in general: The peak T cell response came first, and repertoires were sampled only after it.

Profiled with immunoSEQ multiplex PCR; TCRdb holds only in-frame clones, not every one. The repertoire has approximately 200,000 clones, roughly 90% of them found once; the top ten carry about 3.5%. The CDR3 sequence is 14 residues long. Germline V gene lookup returns CDR1 SGHRS and CDR2 YFSETQ. Trimming left V 4 bases short and J 7 bases short, with 14 bases between. V gene TRBV5-1 combines with J gene TRBJ1-4; D unresolved. Source: peripheral blood, taken 28 days after the second AZD1222 dose. This TCR came from an adult who received the AZD1222 COVID-19 vaccine. DNA for the CDR3: TGCGCCAGCAGCGGCGGGGAGGGAGGTGAAAAACTGTTTTTT. Translation: CASSGGEGGEKLFF.